The 4 T cell receptor beta chains in this list originate from one sample, sequenced in a study of T cell changes during pregnancy in multiple sclerosis. TCRdb's copy holds only in-frame clones and misses some; the assay was immunoSEQ multiplex PCR. The profile shows 55,000 to 95,000 clones, about 92% of them singletons. The sample in question was peripheral blood, obtained in the second trimester of pregnancy. These TCRs come from a female donor in good health, enrolled as a control in a pregnancy study.

The rearrangement uses TRBV12-5 and TRBJ2-1; a weak D match, TRBD1 (7 bases). Germline CDR1 is LGHNT and CDR2 is FRNRAP. The CDR3 spans 13 residues. The V end was cut by 3 bases, the J end by 9 bases, with 12 bases between. The CDR3 sequence: CASGFNRGLEQFF. The CDR3 DNA follows: TGTGCTAGTGGTTTCAACAGGGGACTTGAGCAGTTCTTC.

The CDR3 sequence: CASSYAQGTTEAFF. The CDR3 bases are TGTGCCAGCAGTTACGCCCAGGGGACCACTGAAGCTTTCTTT. This chain connects TRBV6-6 to TRBJ1-1; TRBD1 is a possible D gene (6 bases). This CDR3 has 14 amino acids. V was trimmed by 2 bases and J by 4 bases, leaving 11 bases between them. Germline V gene lookup returns CDR1 MNHNY and CDR2 SVGAGI (reference sequence).

The rearrangement uses TRBV7-9 and TRBJ2-5; D ambiguous. CDR3 size: 14 residues. The V gene lost 1 base and the J gene lost 5 bases, with 11 bases spanning the gap. CDR1 is SEHNR, CDR2 FQNEAQ, per germline (reference sequence). CDR3 residues: CASSLGGIGETQYF. The CDR3 DNA reads as TGTGCCAGCAGCTTAGGCGGTATTGGGGAGACCCAGTACTTC.

The rearrangement links TRBV19 to TRBJ1-2, with TRBD1 identical over 8 bases. There are 14 residues in the CDR3. The V segment lost 6 bases and the J segment 4 bases; nucleotides outside the gene matches: 7. Germline lookup yields CDR1 LNHDA and CDR2 SQIVND (reference sequence). This CDR3 reads CASSPTGEIYGYTF. The CDR3 DNA reads as TGTGCCAGTAGCCCGACAGGGGAGATCTATGGCTACACCTTC.